Sequencing of this T cell receptor beta chain was carried out in a study of blood T cell repertoires in COVID-19 (dated by TCRdb to about 2020). For context, the study as a whole: Samples from collaborators originated in the United States, Italy and Spain and spanned both the acute and convalescent phases of COVID-19. Nearly every sample came with metadata listing a de-identified subject ID, COVID-19 status, age in years and sex. Deeply sampled blood TCRbeta repertoires from subjects exposed to, actively infected with, or recovered from COVID-19 were included in the dataset. The repertoires were released in a freely available public database meant as a resource for research on the immune response to SARS-CoV-2. Samples were obtained from the ongoing ImmuneRACE study (first 160 participants) and from 1,254 subjects provided by 6 global collaborators. The material from the prospective study consisted of cDNA or gDNA derived from T cells, B-cell-depleted T cells, or PBMCs. HLA class I and class II types, where available, came from metadata supplied by the sample provider rather than from assay-based typing.

The immunoSEQ Assay, a bias-controlled multiplex PCR, was used to amplify TCRbeta CDR3 regions from genomic DNA. Processing in the source paper ran as follows. Nucleated cell counts per sample were estimated from amplification of reference gene primers within the assay. Sequence reads were collapsed and filtered to measure the absolute abundance of every unique TCRbeta CDR3 rearrangement. For each sample, productive Simpson clonality was calculated as the square root of Simpson's diversity index across productive rearrangements. Not all clones reach the TCRdb copy of this immuneACCESS table, which keeps in-frame sequences only. Checked studies attribute under half of the gap to unresolved V genes and leave the rest unexplained. D and trimming come from the DNA, and the V and J calls and clone size come from that table. The sample profile shows some 200,000 clones; roughly nine tenths of them were found once. The top ten clonotypes cover around 2% of the sample.

This clone came up a few times. Its antigen target is currently unknown. Base qualities are not recorded, but no much larger clone differs from it by a single base. Summary of the overall study and its limitations: Clinical and demographic metadata were provided uncurated, with the amount varying by source and participant.

In the prospective study, participants were about 18 to 100 years old, resided in 24 geographic areas of the United States, and were enrolled through a virtual design. Cohort assignment in the prospective study relied on participant-reported clinical history from a screening survey and a study questionnaire. Recovered participants in ImmuneRACE Cohort 3 were defined by two consecutive negative NP/OP PCR tests, clearance by a healthcare professional, or resolution of symptoms. In the prospective study, whole blood, serum and a nasopharyngeal or oropharyngeal swab were collected from each participant by mobile phlebotomists. Prospective study participants could optionally give additional blood draws and questionnaires over an approximately two-month period. Blood samples from the prospective study were shipped frozen or at room temperature prior to DNA extraction. The CDR3 runs 15 residues from the cysteine to the phenylalanine. Only CDR3 DNA is held: 45 bases, read in frame from base 1. V was cut back by 0 bases and J by 7 bases, leaving a gap of 12 bases between them. The germline V gene specifies LGHNA as CDR1 and YSLEER as CDR2.

Sequences were obtained from PBMCs or T cells enriched from blood (not recorded which). The rearranged segments are TRBV4-3 and TRBJ1-4; no D gene call is confident. The sequence was obtained from a woman in her thirties who had recovered from COVID-19. The CDR3: CASSQDVRVSEKLFF. The DNA reads as follows: TGCGCCAGCAGCCAAGATGTTAGAGTGAGTGAAAAACTGTTTTTT.